The 18 T cell receptor beta chains given below trace back to one sample, sequenced in a study of blood T cell repertoires in COVID-19. Produced via immunoSEQ multiplex PCR; TCRdb's table is partial and in-frame only. The table records approximately 120,000 clones, approximately 74% of them present only once. The sample was peripheral blood. All receptors derive from a man aged 80 or over with COVID-19, enrolled during active disease.

This clone has only one observation. V and J are TRBV18 and TRBJ2-7, with 11 bases lining up with TRBD2. The germline CDR1 and CDR2 sequences are KGHSH and LQKENI. Germline trimming cut 2 bases from V and 5 bases from J; bases unmatched to any gene: 8. There are 16 residues in the CDR3. The CDR3 is CASSPGTSGSFNEQYF. The CDR3 nucleotides read TGTGCCAGCTCACCAGGTACTAGCGGGAGTTTCAACGAGCAGTACTTC.

The rearrangement joins TRBV11-3 to TRBJ2-2, with 8 bases aligning to TRBD1. Per the germline V gene, CDR1 is SGHNT and CDR2 is YENEEA. There are 18 residues in the CDR3. The trim removed 4 bases at V and 5 bases at J, leaving 15 bases unmatched. The CDR3 loop is CASSSEQGGTHRTGELFF. CDR3 DNA: TGTGCCAGCAGCTCCGAACAGGGGGGCACGCACCGAACCGGGGAGCTGTTTTTT.

This chain joins TRBV28 and TRBJ1-5; D not resolved. The CDR3 spans 14 residues. The ends were cut back, 3 bases at V and 1 base at J, with 7 bases in the middle. CDR1 is MDHEN, CDR2 SYDVKM, per germline. The CDR3 sequence is CASSFDTSNQPQHF. Here the CDR3 DNA reads TGTGCCAGCAGTTTTGACACAAGCAATCAGCCCCAGCATTTT.

J is TRBJ1-2 and V is TRBV24-1; 9 nucleotides agree with TRBD1. The CDR3 has 18 amino acids. Germline-derived CDR1 and CDR2 are KGHDR and SFDVKD. Trimming removed 5 bases from V and 3 bases from J; junction bases left unmatched: 15. CDR3 bases: TGTGCCACCAGTGCCACAGGCGGGGACAGGGTCTCTTACTATGGCTACACCTTC. This translates into CATSATGGDRVSYYGYTF.

This chain links TRBV7-2 with TRBJ1-2, with 10 bases fitting TRBD1. V gave up 5 bases and J gave up 8 bases; unmatched junction bases: 8. The germline V gene has CDR1 SGHTA and CDR2 FQGNSA. The CDR3 length is 14 residues. CDR3 sequence: CASSPTGGGYGYTF. CDR3 nucleotide sequence: TGTGCCAGCAGCCCGACAGGGGGCGGATACGGCTACACCTTC.

In this sample, this clone turned up a few times. The V gene is TRBV20-1, the J gene TRBJ1-2; D gene unclear. V gave up 3 bases and J gave up 3 bases, with 11 bases separating them. Germline V gene lookup returns CDR1 DFQATT and CDR2 SNEGSKA (reference sequence). CDR3 length: 13 residues. The CDR3 protein is CSASAWRDYGYTF. CDR3 DNA: TGCAGTGCTAGTGCGTGGAGGGACTATGGCTACACCTTC.

This chain connects TRBV25-1 to TRBJ1-1, with unresolved D. Germline V gene data show CDR1 as MGHDK and CDR2 as SYGVNS. This CDR3 region has 13 residues. Trimming cost V 7 bases and J 8 bases, with 17 bases left between them. Here the CDR3 reads CASTPRHTLEAFF. DNA for the CDR3: TGTGCCAGCACTCCCCGACATACCCTCGAAGCTTTCTTT.

V gene TRBV6-5 combines with J gene TRBJ1-3; no clear D gene. The CDR3 spans 15 residues. In germline, CDR1 is MNHEY, CDR2 SVGAGI. V lost 6 bases and J 0 bases, leaving 12 bases between the germline ends. DNA for the CDR3: TGTGCCAGCAGGCGAACGACACGCTCTGGAAACACCATATATTTT. This encodes CASRRTTRSGNTIYF.

This clone was seen a single time. DNA of the CDR3: TGTGCCAGCAGTTTGACTTATGGATACAATGAGCAGTTCTTC. Translated: CASSLTYGYNEQFF. V gene TRBV27 combines with J gene TRBJ2-1, with D unclear. This CDR3 region has 14 residues. Germline V gene lookup returns CDR1 MNHEY and CDR2 SMNVEV (reference sequence). V shed 3 bases and J shed 4 bases, with 10 bases lying between them.

This sequence joins TRBV29-1 and TRBJ1-5; a weak D match, TRBD1 (5 bases). V gave up 4 bases and J gave up 4 bases, with 11 bases separating them. The CDR3 runs 13 residues. Germline lookup yields CDR1 SQVTM and CDR2 ANQGSEA. The CDR3, as DNA: TGCAGCGTTGGTGACAGTCCAAATCAGCCCCAGCATTTT. Residues: CSVGDSPNQPQHF.

In its sample, this clone was seen once. The chain combines TRBV7-8 with TRBJ2-1; TRBD2 matches at 9 bases. CDR3 length: 13 amino acids. Germline V lookup: CDR1 SGHVS, CDR2 FQNEAQ. Trimming took 10 bases from V and 8 from J; bases not matched to a gene: 9. The CDR3 loop is CATLAGVSDEQFF. CDR3 in DNA: TGTGCCACTTTAGCGGGAGTATCGGATGAGCAGTTCTTC.

V and J are TRBV15 and TRBJ1-5; D is uncertain. Trimming took off 0 bases at V and 2 bases at J, with 8 bases between the two ends. This CDR3 has 15 residues. The germline gives CDR1 LNHNV, CDR2 YYDKDF (reference sequence). The CDR3 DNA follows: TGTGCCACCAGCAGAGATGACGGGGGCAATCAGCCCCAGCATTTT. This encodes CATSRDDGGNQPQHF.

The CDR3: CASSPGFVYEDIQYF. In DNA, the CDR3 is TGTGCCAGCAGCCCTGGTTTCGTTTACGAGGACATTCAGTACTTC. The rearrangement links TRBV28 to TRBJ2-4; no clear D gene. Germline lookup yields CDR1 MDHEN and CDR2 SYDVKM. Trimming stripped 6 bases from V and 8 bases from J, with 20 bases between. CDR3 length: 15 residues.

The rearrangement links TRBV19 to TRBJ2-1; D is undetermined. The CDR3 contains 15 residues. CDR1 and CDR2 from the germline V gene are LNHDA and SQIVND (reference sequence). Trimming took 3 bases from V and 2 from J, leaving 11 bases between them. CDR3 region: CASSISRSTYNEQFF. DNA for the CDR3: TGTGCCAGTAGTATTTCGCGTAGTACCTACAATGAGCAGTTCTTC.

Only a few counts were recorded for this clone. The chain links TRBV28 to TRBJ1-4, with 10 bases identical to TRBD1. Per germline, CDR1 MDHEN and CDR2 SYDVKM. V gave up 5 bases and J gave up 8 bases; unmatched junction bases: 5. The CDR3 runs 14 residues. The CDR3 DNA sequence: TGTGCCAGCAGTCATGGACAGGGGGGAGAAAAACTGTTTTTT. Its protein product is CASSHGQGGEKLFF.

The chain is built from TRBV5-1 and TRBJ2-3, with D possibly matching TRBD1 (6 bases). The germline gives CDR1 SGHRS, CDR2 YFSETQ. The CDR3 is 14 residues long. Trimming left V 4 bases short and J 0 bases short, with 9 bases between. The chain's CDR3 is CASSPGQSTDTQYF. CDR3 DNA: TGCGCCAGCAGCCCAGGACAGAGCACAGATACGCAGTATTTT.

V is TRBV3-1 (or the pseudogene TRBV3-2) and J is TRBJ2-3, with 11 bases identical to TRBD2. Germline trimming cut 3 bases from V and 2 bases from J; bases unmatched to any gene: 7. Germline V CDR1 and CDR2: LGHDT, YNNKEL (reference sequence). The CDR3 sequence is 17 residues long. DNA for the CDR3: TGTGCCAGCAGCCATGACCCGGGACTAGCGGCCACAGATACGCAGTATTTT. It is translated as CASSHDPGLAATDTQYF.

This clone was found a few times. The genes are TRBV12-2 and TRBJ1-2. TRBV12-2 is deemed a pseudogene. The CDR3 contains 17 residues. CDR3 in DNA: TGTGCAAGTCGCCGAGGGCAGCACCGGCGGGTCTCCTCTGGCTACACCTTC. It encodes CASRRGQHRRVSSGYTF.